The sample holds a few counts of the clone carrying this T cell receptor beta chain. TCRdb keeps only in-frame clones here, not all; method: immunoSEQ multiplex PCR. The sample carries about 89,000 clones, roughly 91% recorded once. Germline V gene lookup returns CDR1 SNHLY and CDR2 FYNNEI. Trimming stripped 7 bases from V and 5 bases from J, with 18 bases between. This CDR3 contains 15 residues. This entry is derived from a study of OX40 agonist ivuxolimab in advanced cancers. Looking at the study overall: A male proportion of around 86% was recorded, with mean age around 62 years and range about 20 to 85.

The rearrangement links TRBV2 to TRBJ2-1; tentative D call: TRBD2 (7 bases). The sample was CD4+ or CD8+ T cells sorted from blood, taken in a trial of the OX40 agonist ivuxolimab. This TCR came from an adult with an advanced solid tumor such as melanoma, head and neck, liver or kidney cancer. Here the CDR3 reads CASNKGGAPNNEQFF. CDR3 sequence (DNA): TGTGCCAGCAACAAGGGGGGGGCTCCTAACAATGAGCAGTTCTTC.